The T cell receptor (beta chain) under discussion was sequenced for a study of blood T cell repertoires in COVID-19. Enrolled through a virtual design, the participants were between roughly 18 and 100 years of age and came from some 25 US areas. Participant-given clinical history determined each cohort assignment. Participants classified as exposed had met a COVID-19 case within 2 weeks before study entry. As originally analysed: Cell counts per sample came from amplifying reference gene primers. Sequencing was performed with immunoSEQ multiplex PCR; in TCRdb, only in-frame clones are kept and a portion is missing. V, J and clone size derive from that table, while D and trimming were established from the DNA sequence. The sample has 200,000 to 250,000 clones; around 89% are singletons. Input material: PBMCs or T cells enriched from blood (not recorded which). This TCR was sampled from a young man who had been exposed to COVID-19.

As DNA, the CDR3 is TGTGCCAGCAGTCTAAGCAACCGACTTAACTATGGCTACACCTTC. This gives the protein CASSLSNRLNYGYTF. This chain joins TRBV3-1 (or the pseudogene TRBV3-2) and TRBJ1-2; D gene unclear. Trimming pared 6 bases from V and 1 base from J, leaving 15 bases between. Germline CDR1 is LGHDT and CDR2 is YNNKEL (reference sequence). The CDR3 runs to 15 residues.